This TCR beta chain originates from a study of circulating tumor DNA in untreated peripheral T-cell lymphoma. V lost 8 bases, J lost 3 bases, and 6 bases stayed unmatched. This CDR3 contains 13 residues. Per the germline V gene, CDR1 is SQVTM and CDR2 is ANQGSEA. Repertoires were generated with immunoSEQ multiplex PCR, while TCRdb's copy carries only in-frame clones and drops some. The table lists 6,000 to 7,500 clones, about three quarters of them singletons, with about 17% in the top ten. The chain couples TRBV29-1 to TRBJ1-4; 7 bases are a match to TRBD1. The receptor's source is a human donor with peripheral T-cell lymphoma. Sequenced material: tumor tissue. CDR3 residues: CSSRQGANEKLFF. The CDR3 DNA sequence: TGCAGCTCCCGACAGGGAGCTAATGAAAAACTGTTTTTT.